The next 30 T cell receptor beta chains were all read from a single sample in a study of cytomegalovirus exposure and HLA in healthy donors. The PCR ran on 60 Vbeta and 13 Jbeta primers. The repertoire was sequenced with immunoSEQ multiplex PCR; TCRdb's copy has only in-frame clones and lacks some. The table has 200,000 or so clones, under 90% seen once. The source material was PBMCs. These receptor sequences come from a boy aged 2 to 9 in good health and CMV-seronegative.

The chain uses TRBV11-2 and TRBJ1-4, with 9 bases matching TRBD1. Looked up from germline, CDR1 is SGHAT and CDR2 is FQNNGV. There are 17 residues in the CDR3. The ends lost 5 bases at V and 8 bases at J; junction bases unmatched: 15. Here the CDR3 DNA reads TGTGCCAGCAGCCTCCTCCGCACAGGGGGCGCGAGGGAAAAACTGTTTTTT. As protein: CASSLLRTGGAREKLFF. The whole variable domain, filled in from reference TRBV11-2 and TRBJ1-4, reads EAGVAQSPRYKIIEKRQSVAFWCNPISGHATLYWYQQILGQGPKLLIQFQNNGVVDDSQLPKDRFSAERLKGVDSTLKIQPAKLEDSAVYLCASSLLRTGGAREKLFFGSGTQLSVL.

The chain uses TRBV15 and TRBJ1-2; no reliable D call. This CDR3 spans 16 amino acids. Germline loops: CDR1 LNHNV, CDR2 YYDKDF (reference sequence). Trimming took off 0 bases at V and 2 bases at J, with 13 bases between the two ends. Here the CDR3 reads CATSRDLPGLNYGYTF. As DNA, the CDR3 is TGTGCCACCAGCAGAGATCTCCCGGGTTTAAACTATGGCTACACCTTC.

This sequence joins TRBV7-9 and TRBJ2-3; 13 nucleotides match TRBD2. The V segment lost 7 bases and the J segment 2 bases; nucleotides outside the gene matches: 12. The CDR3 is made up of 18 amino acids. Per the germline V gene, CDR1 is SEHNR and CDR2 is FQNEAQ (reference sequence). The DNA of the CDR3 is TGTGCCAGCACCACGGGTCGGACTAGCGGGGGATACACAGATACGCAGTATTTT. Translated, it gives CASTTGRTSGGYTDTQYF. Complete variable domain (other parts from reference TRBV7-9 and TRBJ2-3): DTGVSQNPRHKITKRGQNVTFRCDPISEHNRLYWYRQTLGQGPEFLTYFQNEAQLEKSRLLSDRFSAERPKGSFSTLEIQRTEQGDSAMYLCASTTGRTSGGYTDTQYFGPGTRLTVL.

There are a few counts of this clone. The chain joins TRBV29-1 to TRBJ2-3; perhaps TRBD2 as D (7 bases). V was cut by 3 bases and J by 4 bases, with 11 bases left in between. The CDR3 covers 13 residues. CDR1 is SQVTM, CDR2 ANQGSEA, per germline. The CDR3 coding sequence is TGCAGCGTTGAGGGGGGGCGGCCAGATACGCAGTATTTT. Residues: CSVEGGRPDTQYF.

This chain connects TRBV6-5 to TRBJ2-5, with D unclear. The CDR3 length is 13 residues. V lost 7 bases and J 7 bases, leaving 16 bases between the germline ends. Germline-derived CDR1 and CDR2 are MNHEY and SVGAGI. CDR3 sequence (DNA): TGTGCCAGCACAGAACCAGGCATCGGGACCCAGTACTTC. Its translation: CASTEPGIGTQYF.

The V call is TRBV4-1, the J call TRBJ1-4; 10 bases agree with TRBD1. CDR1 and CDR2 (germline): MGHRA, YSYEKL. This CDR3 contains 16 residues. The V and J ends lost 3 bases and 7 bases, in that order; junction bases with no gene match: 8. CDR3 in DNA: TGCGCCAGCAGCCAGGGACAGGGGATCTTGGGTGAAAAACTGTTTTTT. Translation: CASSQGQGILGEKLFF.

V usage is TRBV6-5 and J usage is TRBJ2-3, with a weak D call TRBD1 (6 bases). The CDR3 runs 15 residues. V lost 0 bases and J 2 bases, leaving 9 bases between the germline ends. The germline V gene encodes CDR1 MNHEY and CDR2 SVGAGI. The CDR3 loop reads CASSYSRQVTDTQYF. Here the CDR3 DNA reads TGTGCCAGCAGTTACTCTCGACAGGTCACAGATACGCAGTATTTT.

This chain uses TRBV7-9 with TRBJ2-7; 8 nucleotides match TRBD2. The CDR3 spans 16 residues. Germline V gives CDR1 SEHNR, CDR2 FQNEAQ (reference sequence). V shed 1 base and J 3 bases; nucleotides not matched to a gene: 8. The CDR3 nucleotides are TGTGCCAGCAGCTTAGGGGGAGCGGGGGCGGTCTACGAGCAGTACTTC. Amino acid sequence: CASSLGGAGAVYEQYF.

The genes are TRBV4-2 and TRBJ2-5; D might be TRBD1 (6 bases). The ends were cut back, 0 bases at V and 3 bases at J, with 14 bases in the middle. The germline V gene encodes CDR1 LGHNA and CDR2 YNFKEQ. The CDR3 consists of 16 residues. In DNA form, the CDR3 reads TGTGCCAGCAGCCAAGATCAGGGGACCAACAAAGAGACCCAGTACTTC. As protein: CASSQDQGTNKETQYF.

J is TRBJ2-5 and V is TRBV29-1, with 8 bases matching TRBD1. CDR1 SQVTM and CDR2 ANQGSEA come from the germline V gene. V was pared by 5 bases and J by 2 bases, with 4 bases of the junction left unmatched. CDR3 length equals 13 residues. In DNA form, the CDR3 reads TGCAGCGTTCATCAGGGGGCTCAAGAGACCCAGTACTTC. The encoded protein is CSVHQGAQETQYF.

This chain connects TRBV5-8 to TRBJ1-1, with D possibly TRBD1 on 6 matching bases. The V end was cut by 2 bases, the J end by 8 bases, with 13 bases between. Germline values: CDR1 SGHTS, CDR2 YDEGEE. The CDR3 spans 13 residues. The CDR3 region has the DNA TGTGCCAGCAGCTTCGACGGACAGACCGAAGCTTTCTTT. Protein sequence: CASSFDGQTEAFF.

In the case of this clone: The sample has other DNA sequences that encode this CDR3 too. The chain recombines TRBV7-3 with TRBJ2-7; 10 bases align to TRBD2. The CDR3 has 15 residues. Per the germline V gene, CDR1 is SGHTA and CDR2 is FQGTGA. After removal of 3 bases from V and 4 bases from J, the junction contained 6 bases not matched to a gene. CDR3 sequence reads: CASSLTSGGAYEQYF. In DNA, the CDR3 is TGTGCCAGCAGCTTGACGAGCGGGGGGGCGTACGAGCAGTACTTC.

The sample holds a few counts of this clone. The J gene is TRBJ1-4, the V gene TRBV6-5; D is undetermined. The V end lost 2 bases, the J end lost 5 bases, and 6 bases lay between the germline ends. This CDR3 spans 13 amino acids. Germline V gives CDR1 MNHEY, CDR2 SVGAGI. This CDR3 reads CASSYGGNEKLFF. The CDR3 region has the DNA TGTGCCAGCAGTTACGGCGGGAATGAAAAACTGTTTTTT.

This sequence joins TRBV7-9 and TRBJ1-3; TRBD1 agrees at 7 bases. Germline V gene data show CDR1 as SEHNR and CDR2 as FQNEAQ (reference sequence). The CDR3 sequence is 15 residues long. V lost 5 bases and J lost 4; bases outside the gene matches: 8. CDR3 DNA sequence: TGTGCCAGCAGCCCACCGGGACAGAAAGGAAACACCATATATTTT. This translates into CASSPPGQKGNTIYF.

The chain uses TRBV7-2 and TRBJ2-1; 8 nucleotides align to TRBD2. This CDR3 region has 17 residues. Unmatched junction bases numbered 8, after V lost 1 base and J lost 3 bases. The germline gives CDR1 SGHTA, CDR2 FQGNSA. The CDR3 nucleotides are TGTGCCAGCAGCTTAGTGTTCGGGGCGGGGGGCTACAATGAGCAGTTCTTC. It codes for CASSLVFGAGGYNEQFF.

This clone was recorded a few times. The rearrangement joins TRBV5-6 to TRBJ1-1; 7 bases fit TRBD1. CDR1 and CDR2 from the germline V gene are SGHDT and YYEEEE. The CDR3 spans 13 residues. The V and J ends lost 3 bases and 11 bases, in that order; junction bases with no gene match: 10. This CDR3 is CASSSQRQGWAFF. The CDR3 nucleotides are TGTGCCAGCAGCTCCCAGAGACAGGGCTGGGCTTTCTTT.

As concerns this clone: The junction and the germline gene differ at one end; a read error may be behind it. The CDR3 protein is CASSSQSSETQYF. The CDR3 nucleotides read TGTGCTAGCAGCTCCCAGTCATCAGAGACCCAGTACTTC. The gene calls are TRBV7-7 and TRBJ2-5; no clear D. This CDR3 spans 13 amino acids. In germline, CDR1 is SSHAT, CDR2 FNYEAQ (reference sequence).

This clone was detected once. The J gene is TRBJ2-1, the V gene TRBV5-1; 11 bases are a match to TRBD1. The V gene end was trimmed by 3 bases and the J gene end by 5 bases; junction bases not matched to a gene: 4. The germline gives CDR1 SGHRS, CDR2 YFSETQ. This CDR3 has 15 amino acids. CDR3 bases: TGCGCCAGCAGCTATGGACAGGGGGCAAACAATGAGCAGTTCTTC. Residues: CASSYGQGANNEQFF. Filled out from reference TRBV5-1 and TRBJ2-1, the complete variable domain reads KAGVTQTPRYLIKTRGQQVTLSCSPISGHRSVSWYQQTPGQGLQFLFEYFSETQRNKGNFPGRFSGRQFSNSRSEMNVSTLELGDSALYLCASSYGQGANNEQFFGPGTRLTVL.

Of note for this clone: One end of the junction does not line up with germline, which may come from a read error. This sequence joins TRBV2 and TRBJ1-3; D remains unclear. There are 13 residues in the CDR3. Germline CDR1 is SNHLY and CDR2 is FYNNEI. The CDR3 loop reads CARSGRAGNTIYF. The CDR3 coding sequence is TGTGCCAGATCTGGGAGGGCTGGCAACACCATATATTTT.

This clone occurred once. The chain employs TRBV10-3 and TRBJ2-2; 15 bases are a match to TRBD2. The CDR3 loop spans 18 amino acids. Germline V CDR1 and CDR2: ENHRY, SYGVKD. The V segment lost 6 bases and the J segment 2 bases; nucleotides outside the gene matches: 7. CDR3 sequence (DNA): TGTGCCATCAGCGGGACTAGCGGGGGGTTATCCAACACCGGGGAGCTGTTTTTT. Translating it yields CAISGTSGGLSNTGELFF.

This chain links TRBV7-9 with TRBJ2-2; 12 positions match TRBD1. With V trimmed by 3 bases and J by 2 bases, 1 base remained unmatched. Per the germline V gene, CDR1 is SEHNR and CDR2 is FQNEAQ (reference sequence). The CDR3 spans 16 residues. CDR3 in DNA: TGTGCCAGCAGCTTCGGGACAGGGGGCAACACCGGGGAGCTGTTTTTT. This codes for CASSFGTGGNTGELFF.

The rearrangement uses TRBV7-6 and TRBJ1-3; 10 bases match TRBD1. Germline V CDR1 and CDR2: SGHVS, FNYEAQ. CDR3 length equals 15 residues. The trim removed 1 base at V and 7 bases at J, leaving 4 bases unmatched. CDR3 bases: TGTGCCAGCAGCTTAGAGGGACAGGGGAGTAACACCATATATTTT. Protein: CASSLEGQGSNTIYF.

The chain combines TRBV14 with TRBJ2-5; possibly TRBD2 for D (6 bases). Trimming stripped 4 bases from V and 5 bases from J, with 8 bases between. From germline, CDR1 is SGHDN and CDR2 FVKESK. The CDR3 spans 12 residues. The CDR3 sequence is CASSLGRETQYF. In DNA form, the CDR3 reads TGTGCCAGCAGCCTAGGGAGGGAGACCCAGTACTTC.

The chain is built from TRBV6-5 and TRBJ1-2, with a tentative D call TRBD1 (5 bases). This CDR3 has 15 amino acids. Trimming stripped 6 bases from V and 0 bases from J, with 14 bases between. Germline-derived CDR1 and CDR2 are MNHEY and SVGAGI. The CDR3 spells CASRFGDRANYGYTF. The CDR3 nucleotides are TGTGCCAGCAGATTCGGCGACAGAGCTAACTATGGCTACACCTTC.

The chain couples TRBV5-1 to TRBJ2-3; a possible D gene is TRBD2 (6 bases). The germline gives CDR1 SGHRS, CDR2 YFSETQ. The length of the CDR3 is 14 residues. Between the trimmed V and J ends, which lost 3 bases and 4 bases, there was a span of 12 bases. The CDR3 region is CASSSGTSPDTQYF. CDR3 DNA: TGCGCCAGCAGCTCTGGAACTAGCCCAGATACGCAGTATTTT. Full variable domain (missing parts from reference TRBV5-1 and TRBJ2-3): KAGVTQTPRYLIKTRGQQVTLSCSPISGHRSVSWYQQTPGQGLQFLFEYFSETQRNKGNFPGRFSGRQFSNSRSEMNVSTLELGDSALYLCASSSGTSPDTQYFGPGTRLTVL.

This clone was recorded a few times. The genes are TRBV7-9 and TRBJ1-1, with D possibly TRBD1 on 5 matching bases. The CDR3 is made up of 14 amino acids. Germline loops: CDR1 SEHNR, CDR2 FQNEAQ (reference sequence). Trimming pared 0 bases from V and 1 base from J, leaving 6 bases between. CDR3 residues: CASSLAGANTEAFF. As DNA, the CDR3 is TGTGCCAGCAGCTTAGCAGGGGCGAACACTGAAGCTTTCTTT.

The J gene is TRBJ2-7, the V gene TRBV7-6, with D perhaps TRBD1 (5 bases). Trimming pared 1 base from V and 1 base from J, leaving 8 bases between. This CDR3 is 14 amino acids long. CDR1 is SGHVS, CDR2 FNYEAQ, per germline. The CDR3 loop reads CASSLEQGSYEQYF. CDR3 bases: TGTGCCAGCAGCTTAGAGCAGGGTTCCTACGAGCAGTACTTC.

This clone was picked up a small number of times. The CDR3 is CASSLSRTQETQYF. CDR3 coding DNA: TGTGCCAGCAGCTTAAGCAGGACACAAGAGACCCAGTACTTC. The J gene is TRBJ2-5, the V gene TRBV7-2; possibly TRBD1 for D (5 bases). Germline V gene sequence: CDR1 SGHTA, CDR2 FQGNSA. V was pared by 2 bases and J by 2 bases, with 9 bases between. There are 14 residues in the CDR3. Using reference TRBV7-2 and TRBJ2-5 for the parts outside the CDR3, the full variable domain is GAGVSQSPSNKVTEKGKDVELRCDPISGHTALYWYRQSLGQGLEFLIYFQGNSAPDKSGLPSDRFSAERTGGSVSTLTIQRTQQEDSAVYLCASSLSRTQETQYFGPGTRLLVL.

The V call is TRBV7-9, the J call TRBJ1-4, with D possibly matching TRBD1 (5 bases). The V gene's germline CDR1 is SEHNR and CDR2 FQNEAQ (reference sequence). The CDR3 is 15 residues long. Trimming took off 3 bases at V and 3 bases at J, with 11 bases between the two ends. Here the CDR3 DNA reads TGTGCCAGCAGCTTGGGGGGGAACCCTAATGAAAAACTGTTTTTT. Translated, it gives CASSLGGNPNEKLFF. Together with reference TRBV7-9 and TRBJ1-4, the CDR3 gives the full variable domain: DTGVSQNPRHKITKRGQNVTFRCDPISEHNRLYWYRQTLGQGPEFLTYFQNEAQLEKSRLLSDRFSAERPKGSFSTLEIQRTEQGDSAMYLCASSLGGNPNEKLFFGSGTQLSVL.

V gene TRBV9 combines with J gene TRBJ1-3; a possible D gene is TRBD1 (5 bases). The CDR3 is 15 amino acids. Germline values: CDR1 SGDLS, CDR2 YYNGEE. Deletions cut 4 bases from V and 2 bases from J, with 13 bases between. CDR3 coding DNA: TGTGCCAGCAGCCCCGAAGGACACGCTGGAAACACCATATATTTT. This translates into CASSPEGHAGNTIYF.